This TCR beta chain was observed in a study of shared clonotypes between healthy human individuals. Notes on the study in general: Estimated richness was generally greater in naive than memory subsets. Naive CD4 clonotypes overlapped across a few donors at about 5%.

Germline loops: CDR1 MNHNS, CDR2 SASEGT. This CDR3 is 10 amino acids long. Assay used: immunoSEQ multiplex PCR; TCRdb lists only in-frame clones, some missing. Of about 2,200,000 clones in the sample, under 95% were seen once. The naive CD8 fraction comprised CD45RO-negative cells positively selected for CCR7 and excluded terminally differentiated effector memory CD45RA+ cells. In the case of this clone: What it recognizes is unknown. At one of its ends the junction is not consistent with the germline gene, which may arise from a read error.

This TCR came from a man between 18 and 29 years old in good health. Some clones in this sample may be carry-over from other donors' samples. The sample comprised naive CD8+ T cells from PBMCs. The chain combines TRBV6-1 with TRBJ2-7; no firm D call. The CDR3 protein is CASSEYHNFF. Written as DNA, the CDR3 is TGTGCCAGCAGTGAATATCATAATTTCTTC.